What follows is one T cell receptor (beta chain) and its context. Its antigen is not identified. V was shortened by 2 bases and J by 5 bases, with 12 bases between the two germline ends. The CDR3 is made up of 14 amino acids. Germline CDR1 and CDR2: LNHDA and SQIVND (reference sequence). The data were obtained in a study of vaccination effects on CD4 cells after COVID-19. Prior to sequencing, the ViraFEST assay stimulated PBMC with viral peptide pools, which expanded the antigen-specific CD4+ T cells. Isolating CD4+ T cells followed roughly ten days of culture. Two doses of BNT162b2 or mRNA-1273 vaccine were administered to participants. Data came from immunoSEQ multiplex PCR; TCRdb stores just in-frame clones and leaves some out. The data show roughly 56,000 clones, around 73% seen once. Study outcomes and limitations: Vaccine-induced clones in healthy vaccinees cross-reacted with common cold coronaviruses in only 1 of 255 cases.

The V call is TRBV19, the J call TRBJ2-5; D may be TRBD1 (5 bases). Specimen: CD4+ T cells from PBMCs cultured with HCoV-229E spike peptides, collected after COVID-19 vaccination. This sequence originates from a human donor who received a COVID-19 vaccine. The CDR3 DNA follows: TGTGCCAGTAGTATACAGGGTAGGCAGGAGACCCAGTACTTC. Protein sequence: CASSIQGRQETQYF.